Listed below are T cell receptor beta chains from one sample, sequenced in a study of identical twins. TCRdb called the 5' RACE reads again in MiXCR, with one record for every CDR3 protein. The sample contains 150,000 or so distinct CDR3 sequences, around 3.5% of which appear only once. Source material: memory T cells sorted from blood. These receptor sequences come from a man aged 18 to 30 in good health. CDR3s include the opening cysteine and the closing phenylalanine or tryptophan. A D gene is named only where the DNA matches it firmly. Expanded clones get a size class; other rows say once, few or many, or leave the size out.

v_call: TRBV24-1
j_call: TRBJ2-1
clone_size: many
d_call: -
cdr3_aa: CATSDPWISYNEQFF
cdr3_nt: TGTGCCACCAGTGATCCATGGATCTCCTACAATGAGCAGTTCTTC

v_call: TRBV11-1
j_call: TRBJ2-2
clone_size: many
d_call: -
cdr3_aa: CASSLPGDVTGELFF
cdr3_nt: TGTGCCAGCAGCTTACCGGGCGACGTCACCGGGGAGCTGTTTTTT

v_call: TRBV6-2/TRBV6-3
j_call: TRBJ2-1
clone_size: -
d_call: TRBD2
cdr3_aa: CASRSPLAGGQGDNEQFF
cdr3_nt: TGTGCCAGTCGATCCCCGTTAGCGGGAGGGCAGGGGGACAATGAGCAGTTCTTC

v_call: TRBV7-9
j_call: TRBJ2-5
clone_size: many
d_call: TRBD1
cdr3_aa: CASSLVDRGETQYF
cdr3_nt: TGTGCCAGCAGCTTAGTCGACAGGGGAGAGACCCAGTACTTC

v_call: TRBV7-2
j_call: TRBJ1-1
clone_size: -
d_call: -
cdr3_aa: CASSPWPGHQTNTEAFF
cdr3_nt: TGTGCCAGCAGCCCCTGGCCGGGACACCAGACGAACACTGAAGCTTTCTTT

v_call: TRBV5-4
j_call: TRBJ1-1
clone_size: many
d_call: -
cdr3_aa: CASAGDTGRPEAFF
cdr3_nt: TGTGCCAGCGCAGGGGACACGGGCCGACCTGAAGCTTTCTTT

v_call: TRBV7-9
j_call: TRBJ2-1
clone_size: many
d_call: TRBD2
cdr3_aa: CASSLAEAGVIYNEQFF
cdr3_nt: TGTGCCAGCAGCTTAGCGGAGGCGGGAGTAATCTACAATGAGCAGTTCTTC

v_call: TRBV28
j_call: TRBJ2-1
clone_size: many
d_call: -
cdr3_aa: CASSLPGEMYNEQFF
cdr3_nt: TGTGCCAGCAGTTTACCGGGAGAGATGTACAATGAGCAGTTCTTC

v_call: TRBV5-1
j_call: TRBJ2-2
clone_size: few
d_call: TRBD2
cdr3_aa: CASSHRTSGSNGELFF
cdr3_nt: TGCGCCAGCAGCCATCGGACTAGCGGGAGTAACGGGGAGCTGTTTTTT

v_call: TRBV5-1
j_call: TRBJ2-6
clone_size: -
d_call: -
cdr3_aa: CASSLLVGGHQLSGANVLTF
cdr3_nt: TGCGCCAGCAGCTTGTTAGTAGGGGGACACCAACTCTCTGGGGCCAACGTCCTGACTTTC

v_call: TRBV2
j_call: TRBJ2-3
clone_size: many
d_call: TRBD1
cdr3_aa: CASIEGQGSTDTQYF
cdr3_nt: TGTGCCAGCATCGAAGGACAGGGGAGCACAGATACGCAGTATTTT

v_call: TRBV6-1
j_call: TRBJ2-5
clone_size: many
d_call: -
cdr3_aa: CASRPGLRETQYF
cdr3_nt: TGTGCCAGCAGGCCGGGACTGCGGGAGACCCAGTACTTC

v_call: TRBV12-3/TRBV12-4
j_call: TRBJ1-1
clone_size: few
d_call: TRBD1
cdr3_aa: CASSLSGGANTEAFF
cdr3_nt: TGTGCCAGCAGTTTATCAGGGGGCGCGAACACTGAAGCTTTCTTT

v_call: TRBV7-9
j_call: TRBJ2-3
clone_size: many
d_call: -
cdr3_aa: CASSLGPSSTDTQYF
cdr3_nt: TGTGCCAGCAGCTTAGGACCTTCCAGCACAGATACGCAGTATTTT

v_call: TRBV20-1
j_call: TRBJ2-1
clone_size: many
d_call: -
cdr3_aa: CSALPPAGMIEQFF
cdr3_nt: TGCAGTGCCCTCCCCCCAGCCGGGATGATTGAGCAGTTCTTC

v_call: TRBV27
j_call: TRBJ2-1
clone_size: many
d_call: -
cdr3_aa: CASKGAFPRPNEQFF
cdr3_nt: TGTGCCAGCAAAGGGGCGTTTCCGAGACCCAATGAGCAGTTCTTC

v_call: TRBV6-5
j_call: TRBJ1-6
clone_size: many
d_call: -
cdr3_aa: CASSSGLENSPLHF
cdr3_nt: TGTGCCAGCAGTTCCGGCCTCGAGAATTCACCCCTCCACTTT

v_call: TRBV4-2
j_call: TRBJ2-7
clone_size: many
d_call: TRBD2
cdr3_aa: CASSQGAGDKTYEQYF
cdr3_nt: TGTGCCAGCAGCCAAGGAGCGGGGGACAAGACCTACGAGCAGTACTTC

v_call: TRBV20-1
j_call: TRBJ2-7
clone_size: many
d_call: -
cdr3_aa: CSASSGRSNSEQYF
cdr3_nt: TGCAGTGCTAGTTCCGGGAGATCTAATAGCGAGCAGTACTTC

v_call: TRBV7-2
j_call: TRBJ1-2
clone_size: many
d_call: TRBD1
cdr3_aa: CASRPEGAFGGYTF
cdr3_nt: TGTGCCAGCAGACCCGAGGGGGCCTTCGGTGGCTACACCTTC

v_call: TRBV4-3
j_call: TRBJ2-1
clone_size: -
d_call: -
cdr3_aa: CASSQESGPDSYEQFF
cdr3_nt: TGCGCCAGCAGCCAGGAAAGTGGCCCGGACTCATATGAGCAGTTCTTC